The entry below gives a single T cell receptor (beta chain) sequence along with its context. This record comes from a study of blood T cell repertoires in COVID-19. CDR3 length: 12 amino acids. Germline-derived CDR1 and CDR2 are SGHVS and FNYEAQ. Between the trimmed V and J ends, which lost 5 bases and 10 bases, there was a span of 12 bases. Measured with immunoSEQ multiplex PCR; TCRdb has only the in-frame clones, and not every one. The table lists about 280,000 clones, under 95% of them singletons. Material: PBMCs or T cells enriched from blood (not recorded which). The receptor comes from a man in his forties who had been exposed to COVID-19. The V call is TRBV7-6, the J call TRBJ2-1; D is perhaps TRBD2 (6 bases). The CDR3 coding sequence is TGTGCCAGCAGCGGAACCGCGGGAGAGCAGTTCTTC. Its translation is CASSGTAGEQFF.